The clone carrying this T cell receptor beta chain turned up a few times. Its antigen is unidentified. The data stem from a study of vaccination and CD4 T cells after COVID-19. Sequencing of cultured CD4+ T cell DNA used the Oncomine TCR Beta short-read assay. TCRdb passed the PCR reads through MiXCR, listing each CDR3 protein once. The sample contains just under 20,000 distinct CDR3 sequences, 40% of which appear only once. The V gene's germline CDR1 is DFQATT and CDR2 SNEGSKA (reference sequence). This CDR3 has 15 residues. V trimming: 3 bases; J trimming: 5 bases; junction bases outside the gene matches: 8. Treatment: approximately 11-day PBMC culture with coronavirus spike peptide pools or control peptides (ViraFEST assay).

This clonotype was sampled from a human donor who had recovered from COVID-19. V gene TRBV20-1 combines with J gene TRBJ2-3; 10 positions match TRBD1. This specimen consisted of CD4+ T cells from blood, cultured in vitro, obtained after SARS-CoV-2 vaccination. The CDR3 protein is CSASDDRGLKDTQYF. The CDR3 region has the DNA TGCAGTGCTAGTGATGACAGGGGGCTGAAAGATACGCAGTATTTT.